The rows below give T cell receptor beta chains drawn from one sample of a study of cytomegalovirus exposure and HLA in healthy donors. Data came from immunoSEQ multiplex PCR; TCRdb stores just in-frame clones and leaves some out. Of 200,000 or so clones in the sample, approximately 79% were seen once. Sequencing used PBMCs. These receptors were obtained from a man in his forties or fifties in good health and CMV-seropositive. Each CDR3 is given with its conserved first and last residue. D genes are given only for firm matches. Clone size, where shown, is once, few, many, or a class for clones that have expanded.

.,TRBV30,TRBJ2-3,TRBD2,CAWSALTSGGTDTQYF,TGTGCCTGGAGTGCCCTGACTAGCGGGGGCACAGATACGCAGTATTTT
.,TRBV7-2,TRBJ1-3,.,CASSSRQTRNTIYF,TGTGCCAGCAGCTCCAGACAGACCAGAAACACCATATATTTT
.,TRBV6-5,TRBJ1-1,.,CASSYHGTSTEAFF,TGTGCCAGCAGTTACCACGGGACAAGCACTGAAGCTTTCTTT
.,TRBV19,TRBJ2-7,.,CASSRGTQRYEQYF,TGTGCCAGTAGTCGGGGGACCCAGAGGTACGAGCAGTACTTC
.,TRBV7-2,TRBJ1-1,.,CASSLDLSLGGQRTEAFF,TGTGCCAGCAGCTTAGATCTTTCGTTAGGGGGTCAGAGGACTGAAGCTTTCTTT
.,TRBV6-5,TRBJ1-1,TRBD1,CASSKGQGVIGAFF,TGTGCCAGCAGTAAGGGACAGGGTGTTATCGGAGCTTTCTTT
.,TRBV9,TRBJ2-5,TRBD2,CASSALAGRETQYF,TGTGCCAGCAGCGCCCTAGCGGGGCGGGAGACCCAGTACTTC
.,TRBV4-3,TRBJ1-2,TRBD1,CASRPYQTGNYGYTF,TGCGCCAGCAGACCGTATCAGACAGGGAACTATGGCTACACCTTC
.,TRBV9,TRBJ1-2,.,CASSVEPRRGYTF,TGTGCCAGCAGCGTAGAACCCCGGCGGGGCTACACCTTC
few,TRBV2,TRBJ2-1,.,CASLRGDSYNEQFF,TGTGCCAGTCTCCGCGGGGATTCCTACAATGAGCAGTTCTTC
.,TRBV7-9,TRBJ2-5,.,CASSSARGGGTRRETQYF,TGTGCCAGCAGCTCCGCCCGTGGAGGGGGCACGAGGAGGGAGACCCAGTACTTC
.,TRBV5-4,TRBJ1-1,.,CASSFSGGRTFF,TGTGCCAGCAGCTTTTCGGGGGGGCGAACTTTCTTT
.,TRBV5-1,TRBJ2-1,TRBD2,CASSGGLAGVNEQFF,TGCGCCAGCAGCGGGGGACTAGCGGGGGTCAATGAGCAGTTCTTC
.,TRBV5-1,TRBJ2-5,TRBD2,CASSLGASGGETQYF,TGCGCCAGCAGCTTGGGGGCAAGCGGGGGGGAGACCCAGTACTTC
once,TRBV29-1,TRBJ2-2,TRBD2,CTPEGLAGDNTGELFF,TGCACCCCCGAGGGGCTAGCGGGGGACAACACCGGGGAGCTGTTTTTT
.,TRBV7-2,TRBJ1-3,.,CASRSAATASTIYF,TGTGCCAGCAGGTCTGCCGCAACAGCCTCCACCATATATTTT
.,TRBV5-6,TRBJ2-1,.,CASSLVGGAYNEQFF,TGTGCCAGCAGCTTGGTAGGCGGGGCTTACAATGAGCAGTTCTTC
once,TRBV30,TRBJ1-5,.,CAWSVLVGQPQHF,TGTGCCTGGAGTGTACTTGTTGGTCAGCCCCAGCATTTT
.,TRBV19,TRBJ1-1,.,CASPGYTEAFF,TGTGCCAGTCCGGGGTACACTGAAGCTTTCTTT
few,TRBV7-8,TRBJ2-2,.,CASSLGQSTGELFF,TGTGCCAGCAGCTTAGGACAGAGCACCGGGGAGCTGTTTTTT
.,TRBV6-1,TRBJ2-3,.,CASSLEAYTDTQYF,TGTGCCAGCAGTCTGGAGGCGTACACAGATACGCAGTATTTT
.,TRBV6-6,TRBJ2-1,TRBD1,CASSSGGSEQFF,TGTGCCAGCAGTTCAGGGGGCAGCGAGCAGTTCTTC
.,TRBV6-5,TRBJ1-3,.,CASSYTTGSGNTIYF,TGTGCCAGCAGTTACACGACGGGGTCTGGAAACACCATATATTTT
.,TRBV2,TRBJ1-1,.,CASSRTRDTLTEAFF,TGTGCCAGCAGCCGGACTAGGGACACCCTCACTGAAGCTTTCTTT
.,TRBV18,TRBJ2-1,.,CASSPVYNEQFF,TGTGCCAGCTCACCCGTTTACAATGAGCAGTTCTTC
.,TRBV11-2,TRBJ2-5,.,CASSRGQTAQETQYF,TGTGCCAGCAGCCGAGGACAGACAGCACAAGAGACCCAGTACTTC
.,TRBV6-5,TRBJ1-3,.,CASSYAGYGGNTIYF,TGTGCCAGCAGTTACGCGGGATACGGTGGAAACACCATATATTTT
.,TRBV23-1,TRBJ2-3,TRBD2,CASSQGTSGGSDTQYF,TGCGCCAGCAGTCAAGGGACTAGCGGGGGTTCAGATACGCAGTATTTT
.,TRBV19,TRBJ2-3,TRBD1,CASSPPGGPDTQYF,TGTGCCAGTAGCCCACCAGGGGGCCCAGATACGCAGTATTTT
.,TRBV5-6,TRBJ1-2,TRBD1,CASSLQGPGRHDYTF,TGTGCCAGCAGCTTACAGGGGCCAGGACGACATGACTACACCTTC
.,TRBV11-3,TRBJ2-5,TRBD2,CASSSGLAGAYQETQYF,TGTGCCAGCAGCTCGGGACTAGCGGGGGCTTACCAAGAGACCCAGTACTTC
.,TRBV27,TRBJ2-3,TRBD1,CASSFPGQGLTDTQYF,TGTGCCAGCAGTTTTCCTGGACAGGGACTCACAGATACGCAGTATTTT
.,TRBV7-3,TRBJ2-3,TRBD2,CASSSWTSGGTDTQYF,TGTGCCAGCAGCTCGTGGACTAGCGGGGGCACAGATACGCAGTATTTT
.,TRBV28,TRBJ2-3,TRBD2,CASSWTSGARDTQYF,TGTGCCAGCAGTTGGACTAGCGGGGCTAGGGATACGCAGTATTTT
few,TRBV11-3,TRBJ2-1,TRBD1,CASSLGGQGSIEQFF,TGTGCCAGCAGCTTAGGGGGACAGGGTTCCATTGAGCAGTTCTTC